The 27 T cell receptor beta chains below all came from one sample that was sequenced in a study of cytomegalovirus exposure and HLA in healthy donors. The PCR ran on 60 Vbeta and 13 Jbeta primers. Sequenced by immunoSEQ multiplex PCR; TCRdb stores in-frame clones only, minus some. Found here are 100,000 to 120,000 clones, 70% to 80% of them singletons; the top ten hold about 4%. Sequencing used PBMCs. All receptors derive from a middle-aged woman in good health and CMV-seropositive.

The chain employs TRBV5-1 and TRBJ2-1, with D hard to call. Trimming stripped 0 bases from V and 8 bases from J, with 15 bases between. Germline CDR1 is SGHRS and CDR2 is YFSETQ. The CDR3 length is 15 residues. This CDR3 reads CASSLDQALIDEQFF. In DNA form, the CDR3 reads TGCGCCAGCAGCTTGGATCAAGCCTTGATTGATGAGCAGTTCTTC.

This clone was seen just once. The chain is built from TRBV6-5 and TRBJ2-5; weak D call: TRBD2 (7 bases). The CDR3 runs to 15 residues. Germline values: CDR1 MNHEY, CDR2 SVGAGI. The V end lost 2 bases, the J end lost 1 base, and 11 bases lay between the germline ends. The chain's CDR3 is CASSYAGALQETQYF. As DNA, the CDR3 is TGTGCCAGCAGTTACGCGGGGGCCCTCCAAGAGACCCAGTACTTC.

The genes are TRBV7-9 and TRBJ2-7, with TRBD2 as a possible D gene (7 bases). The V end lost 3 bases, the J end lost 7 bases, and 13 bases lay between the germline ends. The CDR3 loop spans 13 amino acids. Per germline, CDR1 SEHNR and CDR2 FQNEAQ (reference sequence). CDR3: CASSLLGGHEQYF. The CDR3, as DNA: TGTGCCAGCAGCTTGCTGGGGGGGCATGAGCAGTACTTC.

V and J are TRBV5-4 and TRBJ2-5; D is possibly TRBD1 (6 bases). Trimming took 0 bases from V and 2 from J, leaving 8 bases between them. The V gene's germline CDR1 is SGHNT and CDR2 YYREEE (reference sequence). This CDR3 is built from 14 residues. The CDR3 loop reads CASSLGDRQETQYF. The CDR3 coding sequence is TGTGCCAGCAGCTTGGGAGACAGGCAAGAGACCCAGTACTTC.

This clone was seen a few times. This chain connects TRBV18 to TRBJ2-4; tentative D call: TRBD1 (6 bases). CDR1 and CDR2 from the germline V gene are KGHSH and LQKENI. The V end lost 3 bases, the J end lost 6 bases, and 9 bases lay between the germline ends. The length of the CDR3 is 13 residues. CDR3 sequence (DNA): TGTGCCAGCTCACCCGGCAGGGGAAACATTCAGTACTTC. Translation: CASSPGRGNIQYF.

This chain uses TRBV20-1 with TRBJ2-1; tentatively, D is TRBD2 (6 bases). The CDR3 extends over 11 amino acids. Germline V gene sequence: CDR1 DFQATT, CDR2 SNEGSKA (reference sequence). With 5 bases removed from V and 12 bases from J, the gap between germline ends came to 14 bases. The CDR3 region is CSARLEEGQFF. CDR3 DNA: TGCAGTGCTCGACTAGAAGAGGGGCAGTTCTTC.

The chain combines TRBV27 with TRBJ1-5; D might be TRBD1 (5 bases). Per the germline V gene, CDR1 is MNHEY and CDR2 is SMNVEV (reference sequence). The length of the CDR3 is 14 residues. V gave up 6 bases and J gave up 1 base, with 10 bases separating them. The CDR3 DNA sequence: TGTGCCAGCAGGGGGGGAACGAGCAATCAGCCCCAGCATTTT. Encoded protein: CASRGGTSNQPQHF.

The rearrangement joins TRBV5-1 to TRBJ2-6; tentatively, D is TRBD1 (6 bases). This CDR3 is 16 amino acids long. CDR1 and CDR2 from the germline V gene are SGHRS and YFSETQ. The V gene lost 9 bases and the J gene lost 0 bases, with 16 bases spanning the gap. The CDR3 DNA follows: TGCGCCACCGCCTTGGGGGCGATCTCTGGGGCCAACGTCCTGACTTTC. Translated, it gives CATALGAISGANVLTF.

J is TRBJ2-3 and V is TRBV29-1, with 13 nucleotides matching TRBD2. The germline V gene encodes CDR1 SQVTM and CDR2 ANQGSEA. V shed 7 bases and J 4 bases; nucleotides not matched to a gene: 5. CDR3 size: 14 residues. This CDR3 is CSDLTSGRSDTQYF. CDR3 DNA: TGCAGCGACCTGACTAGCGGGAGGTCAGATACGCAGTATTTT.

In nucleotides, the CDR3 is TGCGCCAGCAGCTTGGAAGGACACTCCTACGAGCAGTACTTC. Translating gives CASSLEGHSYEQYF. The rearrangement links TRBV5-1 to TRBJ2-7, with a weak D call TRBD1 (5 bases). CDR1 is SGHRS, CDR2 YFSETQ, per germline. Trimming stripped 0 bases from V and 0 bases from J, with 7 bases between. The CDR3 is made up of 14 amino acids.

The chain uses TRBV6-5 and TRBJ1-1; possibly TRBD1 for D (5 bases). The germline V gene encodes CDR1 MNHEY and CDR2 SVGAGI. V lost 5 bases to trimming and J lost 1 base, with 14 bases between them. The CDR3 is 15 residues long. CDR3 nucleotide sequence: TGTGCCAGCAGTACCTACCGCAGGGAGAACACTGAAGCTTTCTTT. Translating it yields CASSTYRRENTEAFF.

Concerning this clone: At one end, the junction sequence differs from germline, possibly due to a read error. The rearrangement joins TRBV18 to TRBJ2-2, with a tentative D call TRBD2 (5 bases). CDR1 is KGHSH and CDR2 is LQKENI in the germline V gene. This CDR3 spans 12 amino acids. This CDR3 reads CASSGETGELLF. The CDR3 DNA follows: TGTGCCAGCTCCGGGGAGACCGGGGAGCTGCTTTTT. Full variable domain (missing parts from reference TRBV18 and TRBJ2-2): NAGVMQNPRHLVRRRGQEARLRCSPMKGHSHVYWYRQLPEEGLKFMVYLQKENIIDESGMPKERFSAEFPKEGPSILRIQQVVRGDSAAYFCASSGETGELLFGEGSRLTVL.

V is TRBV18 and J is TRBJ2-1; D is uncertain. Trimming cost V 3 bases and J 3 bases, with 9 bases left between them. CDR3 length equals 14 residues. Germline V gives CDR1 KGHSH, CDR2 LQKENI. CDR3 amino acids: CASSPELNYNEQFF. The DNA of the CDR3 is TGTGCCAGCTCACCGGAACTAAACTACAATGAGCAGTTCTTC.

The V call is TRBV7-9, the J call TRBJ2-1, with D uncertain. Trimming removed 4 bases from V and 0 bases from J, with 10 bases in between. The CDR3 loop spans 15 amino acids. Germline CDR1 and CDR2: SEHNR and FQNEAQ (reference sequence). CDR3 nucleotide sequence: TGTGCCAGCAGCTCCGGTGTAATCTCCTACAATGAGCAGTTCTTC. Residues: CASSSGVISYNEQFF.

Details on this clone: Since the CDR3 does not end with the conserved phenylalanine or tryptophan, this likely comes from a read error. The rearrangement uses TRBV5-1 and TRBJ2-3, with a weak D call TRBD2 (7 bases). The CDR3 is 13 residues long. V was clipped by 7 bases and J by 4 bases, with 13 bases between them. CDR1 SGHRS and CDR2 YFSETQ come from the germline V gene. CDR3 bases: TGCGCCAGCGGGAGGGGACAAGCAGATACGCAGTATCTT. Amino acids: CASGRGQADTQYL.

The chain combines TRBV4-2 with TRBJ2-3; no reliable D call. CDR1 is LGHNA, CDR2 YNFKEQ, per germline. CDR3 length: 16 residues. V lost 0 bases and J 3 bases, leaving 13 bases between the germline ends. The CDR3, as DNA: TGTGCCAGCAGCCAAGATACCCTGGCAAAGACAGATACGCAGTATTTT. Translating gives CASSQDTLAKTDTQYF.

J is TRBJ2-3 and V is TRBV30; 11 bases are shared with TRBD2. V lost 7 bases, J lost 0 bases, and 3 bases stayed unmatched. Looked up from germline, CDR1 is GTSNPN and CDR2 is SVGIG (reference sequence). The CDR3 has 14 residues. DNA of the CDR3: TGTGCCTTTCGGACTAGCGGGAGCACAGATACGCAGTATTTT. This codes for CAFRTSGSTDTQYF. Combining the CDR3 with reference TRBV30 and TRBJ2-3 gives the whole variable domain SQTIHQWPATLVQPVGSPLSLECTVEGTSNPNLYWYRQAAGRGLQLLFYSVGIGQISSEVPQNLSASRPQDRQFILSSKKLLLSDSGFYLCAFRTSGSTDTQYFGPGTRLTVL.

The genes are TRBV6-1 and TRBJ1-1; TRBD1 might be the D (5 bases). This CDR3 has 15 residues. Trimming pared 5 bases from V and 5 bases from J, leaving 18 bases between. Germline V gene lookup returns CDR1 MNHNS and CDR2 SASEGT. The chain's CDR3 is CASSIFLGQGTEAFF. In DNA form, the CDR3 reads TGTGCCAGCAGTATCTTTCTAGGGCAGGGTACTGAAGCTTTCTTT.

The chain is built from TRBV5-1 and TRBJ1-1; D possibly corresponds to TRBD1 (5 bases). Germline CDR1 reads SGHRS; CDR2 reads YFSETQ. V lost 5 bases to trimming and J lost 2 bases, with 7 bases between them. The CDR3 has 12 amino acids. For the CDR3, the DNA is TGCGCCAGCAGTACAGGTAACACTGAAGCTTTCTTT. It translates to CASSTGNTEAFF.

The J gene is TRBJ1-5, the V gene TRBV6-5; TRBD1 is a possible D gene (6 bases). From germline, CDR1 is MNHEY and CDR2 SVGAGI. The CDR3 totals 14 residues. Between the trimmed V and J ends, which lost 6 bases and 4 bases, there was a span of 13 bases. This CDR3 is CASREGGGNQPQHF. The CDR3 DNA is TGTGCCAGCAGGGAAGGGGGGGGAAATCAGCCCCAGCATTTT.

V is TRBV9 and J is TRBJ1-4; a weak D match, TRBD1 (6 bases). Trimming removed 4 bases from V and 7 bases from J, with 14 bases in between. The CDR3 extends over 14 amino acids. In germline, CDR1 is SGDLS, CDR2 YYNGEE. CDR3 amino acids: CASSPFDRIEKLFF. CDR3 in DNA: TGTGCCAGCAGCCCTTTCGACAGGATTGAAAAACTGTTTTTT. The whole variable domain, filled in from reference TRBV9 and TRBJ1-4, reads DSGVTQTPKHLITATGQRVTLRCSPRSGDLSVYWYQQSLDQGLQFLIQYYNGEERAKGNILERFSAQQFPDLHSELNLSSLELGDSALYFCASSPFDRIEKLFFGSGTQLSVL.

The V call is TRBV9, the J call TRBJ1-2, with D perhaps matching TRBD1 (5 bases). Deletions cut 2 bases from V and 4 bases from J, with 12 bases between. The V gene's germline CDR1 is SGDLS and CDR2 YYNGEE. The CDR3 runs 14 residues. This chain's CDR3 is CASSVGQGSYGYTF. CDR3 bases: TGTGCCAGCAGCGTCGGTCAGGGTAGCTATGGCTACACCTTC.

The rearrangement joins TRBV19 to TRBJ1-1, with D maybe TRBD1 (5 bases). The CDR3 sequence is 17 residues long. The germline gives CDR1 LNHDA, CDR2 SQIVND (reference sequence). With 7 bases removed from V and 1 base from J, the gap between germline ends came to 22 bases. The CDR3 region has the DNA TGTGCCAGTATCTCTAAAAGGGGCGGAGGGAAGAACACTGAAGCTTTCTTT. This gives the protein CASISKRGGGKNTEAFF.

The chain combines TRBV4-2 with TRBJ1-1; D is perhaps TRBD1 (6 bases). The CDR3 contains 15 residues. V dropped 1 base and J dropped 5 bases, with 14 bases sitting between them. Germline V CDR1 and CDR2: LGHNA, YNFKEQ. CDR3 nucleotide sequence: TGTGCCAGCAGCCAAGTAGGGGGAGGGGGAACTGAAGCTTTCTTT. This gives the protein CASSQVGGGGTEAFF.

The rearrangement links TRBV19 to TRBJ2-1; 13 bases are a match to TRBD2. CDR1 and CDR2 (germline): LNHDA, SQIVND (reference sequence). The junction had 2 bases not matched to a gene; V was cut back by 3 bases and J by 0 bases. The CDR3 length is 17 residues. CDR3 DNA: TGTGCCAGTAGTATGGGACTAGCGGGGCCCTCCTACAATGAGCAGTTCTTC. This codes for CASSMGLAGPSYNEQFF.

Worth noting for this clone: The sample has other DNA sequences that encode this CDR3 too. The CDR3 bases are TGTGCCAGCAGCGTCGCAGGGAGGGCTGGGGCCAACGTCCTGACTTTC. It codes for CASSVAGRAGANVLTF. The rearrangement uses TRBV9 and TRBJ2-6; the match to TRBD2 covers 7 bases. Germline trimming cut 2 bases from V and 2 bases from J; bases unmatched to any gene: 4. The CDR3 contains 16 residues. The germline gives CDR1 SGDLS, CDR2 YYNGEE.

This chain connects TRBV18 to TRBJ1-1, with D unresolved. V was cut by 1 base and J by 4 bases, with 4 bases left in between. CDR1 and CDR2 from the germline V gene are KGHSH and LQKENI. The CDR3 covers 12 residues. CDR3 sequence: CASSPRSTEAFF. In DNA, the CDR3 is TGTGCCAGCTCACCACGGAGCACTGAAGCTTTCTTT. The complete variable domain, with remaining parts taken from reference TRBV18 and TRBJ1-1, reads NAGVMQNPRHLVRRRGQEARLRCSPMKGHSHVYWYRQLPEEGLKFMVYLQKENIIDESGMPKERFSAEFPKEGPSILRIQQVVRGDSAAYFCASSPRSTEAFFGQGTRLTVV.